This entry lists 7 T cell receptor beta chains sequenced from one sample in a study of early T cells in non-severe SARS-CoV-2 infection. TCRdb re-derived calls from the 5' RACE reads in MiXCR, one entry per CDR3 protein. The sample lists over 30,000 distinct CDR3 sequences, 4.5% to 6% seen once, with 5.3% in the top ten. Sequencing input: whole blood. The receptors were sampled from an adult who was a healthcare worker with PCR-confirmed SARS-CoV-2 infection or an uninfected control (not recorded which).

This clonotype was counted only a few times. The chain couples TRBV5-1 to TRBJ2-7; tentative D call: TRBD1 (5 bases). Trimming removed 0 bases at V and 5 bases at J, with 18 bases between. CDR1 SGHRS and CDR2 YFSETQ come from the germline V gene. The CDR3 has 16 amino acids. CDR3 sequence: CASSLEDTLSVDEQYF. CDR3 nucleotides: TGCGCCAGCAGCTTGGAGGACACTTTATCAGTGGACGAGCAGTACTTC.

J is TRBJ2-5 and V is TRBV5-8; D might be TRBD1 or TRBD2, each matching 5 bases. Between the trimmed V and J ends, which lost 4 bases and 0 bases, there was a span of 10 bases. This CDR3 has 14 amino acids. Germline lookup yields CDR1 SGHTS and CDR2 YDEGEE. CDR3 bases: TGTGCCAGCAGCCCTTGGGGGAACCAAGAGACCCAGTACTTC. Residues: CASSPWGNQETQYF.

This clonotype was counted between two and nine times. V usage is TRBV12-3 or TRBV12-4 and J usage is TRBJ2-3; TRBD1 or TRBD2 may be the D gene (5 bases each). Trimming left V 3 bases short and J 4 bases short, with 14 bases between. CDR3 length: 15 amino acids. The CDR3 sequence: CASSFQRGVPDTQYF. In DNA form, the CDR3 reads TGTGCCAGCAGTTTTCAACGAGGGGTCCCAGATACGCAGTATTTT.

This clonotype showed up many times. The chain recombines TRBV5-1 with TRBJ2-7, with 9 bases lining up with TRBD2. Per the germline V gene, CDR1 is SGHRS and CDR2 is YFSETQ. This CDR3 has 18 amino acids. Trimming removed 0 bases from V and 5 bases from J; junction bases left unmatched: 15. The DNA of the CDR3 is TGCGCCAGCAGCTTGGACCTAGCGGGAATCCGTCCCATTGACGAGCAGTACTTC. This translates into CASSLDLAGIRPIDEQYF.

This clonotype was seen at least ten times. The genes are TRBV29-1 and TRBJ1-1; tentatively, D is TRBD1 (6 bases). CDR1 is SQVTM and CDR2 is ANQGSEA in the germline V gene. Trimming stripped 4 bases from V and 9 bases from J, with 12 bases between. The CDR3 sequence is 11 residues long. DNA for the CDR3: TGCAGCGTTGGTCAGGGGATGAAAGCTTTCTTT. Residues: CSVGQGMKAFF.

This clonotype has just a few counts. The CDR3 protein is CASSLYRGLAFF. CDR3 DNA sequence: TGTGCCAGCAGCTTGTATCGGGGGCTTGCTTTCTTT. The chain links TRBV7-2 to TRBJ1-1, with a tentative D call TRBD1 (6 bases). From germline, CDR1 is SGHTA and CDR2 FQGNSA. The CDR3 extends over 12 amino acids. Deletions cut 3 bases from V and 11 bases from J, with 13 bases between.

This clonotype has just a few counts. The genes are TRBV29-1 and TRBJ2-7; weak D call: TRBD1 (6 bases). Germline-derived CDR1 and CDR2 are SQVTM and ANQGSEA. The germline V and J ends were trimmed by 3 bases and 3 bases, with 15 bases remaining between them. The CDR3 extends over 14 amino acids. CDR3 sequence (DNA): TGCAGCGTTGATGGGTCAGGGGCGAGCTACGAGCAGTACTTC. It specifies CSVDGSGASYEQYF.